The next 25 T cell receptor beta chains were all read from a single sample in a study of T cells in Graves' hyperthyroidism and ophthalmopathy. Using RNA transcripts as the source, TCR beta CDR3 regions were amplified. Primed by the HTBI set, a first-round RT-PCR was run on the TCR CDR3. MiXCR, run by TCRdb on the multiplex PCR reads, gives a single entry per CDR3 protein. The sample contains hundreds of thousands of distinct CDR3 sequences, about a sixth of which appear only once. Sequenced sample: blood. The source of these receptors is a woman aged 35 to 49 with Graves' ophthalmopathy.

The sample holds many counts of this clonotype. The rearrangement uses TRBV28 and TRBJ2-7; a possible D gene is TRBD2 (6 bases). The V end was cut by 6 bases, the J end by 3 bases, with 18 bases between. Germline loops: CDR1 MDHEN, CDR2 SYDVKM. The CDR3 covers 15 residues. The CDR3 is CASSPWAGPSYEQYF. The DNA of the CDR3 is TGTGCCAGCAGCCCTTGGGCGGGACCCAGCTACGAGCAGTACTTC. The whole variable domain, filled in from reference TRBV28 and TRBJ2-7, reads DVKVTQSSRYLVKRTGEKVFLECVQDMDHENMFWYRQDPGLGLRLIYFSYDVKMKEKGDIPEGYSVSREKKERFSLILESASTNQTSMYLCASSPWAGPSYEQYFGPGTRLTVT.

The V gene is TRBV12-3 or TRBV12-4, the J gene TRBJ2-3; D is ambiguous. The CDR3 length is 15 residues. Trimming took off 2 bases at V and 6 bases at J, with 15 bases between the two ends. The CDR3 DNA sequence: TGTGCCAGCAGTTTACCGAGCAGGAGTGGCGATACGCAGTATTTT. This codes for CASSLPSRSGDTQYF.

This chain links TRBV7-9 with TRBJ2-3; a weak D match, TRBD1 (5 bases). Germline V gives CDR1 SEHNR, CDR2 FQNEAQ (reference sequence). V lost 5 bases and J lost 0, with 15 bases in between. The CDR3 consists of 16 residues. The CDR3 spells CASSPRQLISTDTQYF. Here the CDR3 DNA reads TGTGCCAGCAGCCCCCGACAGCTTATTAGCACAGATACGCAGTATTTT.

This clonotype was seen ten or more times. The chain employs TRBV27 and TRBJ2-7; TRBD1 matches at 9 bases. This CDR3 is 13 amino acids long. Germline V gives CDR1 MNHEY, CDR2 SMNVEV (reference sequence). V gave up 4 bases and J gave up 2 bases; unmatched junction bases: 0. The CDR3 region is CASSWTGAYEQYF. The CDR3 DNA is TGTGCCAGCAGTTGGACAGGGGCCTACGAGCAGTACTTC.

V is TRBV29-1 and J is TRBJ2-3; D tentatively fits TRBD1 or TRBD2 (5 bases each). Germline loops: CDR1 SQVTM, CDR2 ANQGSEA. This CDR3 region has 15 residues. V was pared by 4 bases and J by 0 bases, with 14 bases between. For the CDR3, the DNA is TGCAGCGTTGCATCCGGGACGACTAGCACAGATACGCAGTATTTT. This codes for CSVASGTTSTDTQYF.

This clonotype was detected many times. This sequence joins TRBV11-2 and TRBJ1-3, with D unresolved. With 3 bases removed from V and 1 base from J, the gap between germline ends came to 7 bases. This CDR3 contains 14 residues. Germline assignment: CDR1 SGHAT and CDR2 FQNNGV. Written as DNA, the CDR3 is TGTGCCAGCAGCTTCGTTGGTTCTGGAAACACCATATATTTT. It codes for CASSFVGSGNTIYF.

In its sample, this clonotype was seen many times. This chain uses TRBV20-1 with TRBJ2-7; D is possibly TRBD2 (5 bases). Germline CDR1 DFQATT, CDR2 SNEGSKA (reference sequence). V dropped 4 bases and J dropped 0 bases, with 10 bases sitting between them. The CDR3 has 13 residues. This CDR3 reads CSAMSGSSYEQYF. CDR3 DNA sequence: TGCAGTGCTATGAGCGGAAGCTCCTACGAGCAGTACTTC.

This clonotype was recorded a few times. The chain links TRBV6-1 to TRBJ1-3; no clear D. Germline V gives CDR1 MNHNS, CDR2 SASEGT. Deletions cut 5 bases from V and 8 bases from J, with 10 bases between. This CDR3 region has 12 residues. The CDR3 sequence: CASSNPSDTIYF. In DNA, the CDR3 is TGTGCCAGCAGTAACCCCTCGGACACCATATATTTT.

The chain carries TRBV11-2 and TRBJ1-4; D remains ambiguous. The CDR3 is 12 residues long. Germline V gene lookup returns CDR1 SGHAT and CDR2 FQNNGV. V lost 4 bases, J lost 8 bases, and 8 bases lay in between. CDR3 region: CASSSQREKLFF. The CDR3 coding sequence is TGTGCCAGCAGCTCCCAACGGGAAAAACTGTTTTTT.

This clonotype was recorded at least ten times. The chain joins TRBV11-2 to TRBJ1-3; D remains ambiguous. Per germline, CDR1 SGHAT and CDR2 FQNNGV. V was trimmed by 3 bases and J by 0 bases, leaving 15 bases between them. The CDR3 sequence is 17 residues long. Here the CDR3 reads CASSLRASGASGNTIYF. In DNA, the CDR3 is TGTGCCAGCAGCTTGAGGGCCTCAGGAGCCTCTGGAAACACCATATATTTT.

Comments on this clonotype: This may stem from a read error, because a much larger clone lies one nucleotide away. The CDR3 bases are TGTGCCAGCAGCTTTTCACGAGGCAATGAGCAGTTCTTC. Its translation: CASSFSRGNEQFF. The chain has TRBV7-6 and TRBJ2-1, with no clear D. The CDR3 length is 13 residues. CDR1 and CDR2 from the germline V gene are SGHVS and FNYEAQ. V dropped 3 bases and J dropped 6 bases, with 9 bases sitting between them.

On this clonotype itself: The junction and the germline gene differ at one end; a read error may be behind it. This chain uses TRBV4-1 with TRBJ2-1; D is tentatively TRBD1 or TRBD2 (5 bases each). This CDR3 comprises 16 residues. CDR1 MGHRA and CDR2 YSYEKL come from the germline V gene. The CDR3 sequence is CVSSQGWGPVMEEQFF. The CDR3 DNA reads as TGCGTCAGCAGCCAAGGGTGGGGACCAGTTATGGAGGAGCAGTTCTTC.

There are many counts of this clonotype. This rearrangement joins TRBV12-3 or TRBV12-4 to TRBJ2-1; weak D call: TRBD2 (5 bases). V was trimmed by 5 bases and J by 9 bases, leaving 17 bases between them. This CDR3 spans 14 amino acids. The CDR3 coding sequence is TGTGCCAGCAGTGGATCGAGGGCCCCGCCTGAGCAGTTCTTC. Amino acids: CASSGSRAPPEQFF.

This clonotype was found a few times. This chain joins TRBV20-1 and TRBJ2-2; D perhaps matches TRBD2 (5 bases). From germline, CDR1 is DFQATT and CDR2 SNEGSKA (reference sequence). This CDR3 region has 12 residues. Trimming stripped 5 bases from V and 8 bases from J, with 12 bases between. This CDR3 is CSAPRGAGELFF. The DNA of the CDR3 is TGCAGTGCTCCCCGGGGAGCGGGGGAGCTGTTTTTT.

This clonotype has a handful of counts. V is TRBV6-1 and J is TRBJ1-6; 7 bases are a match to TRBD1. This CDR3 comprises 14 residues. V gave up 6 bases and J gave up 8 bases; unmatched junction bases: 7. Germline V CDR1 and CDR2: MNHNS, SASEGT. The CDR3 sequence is CASSGQVWDSPLHF. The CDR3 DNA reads TGTGCCAGCAGCGGACAGGTTTGGGATTCACCCCTCCACTTT.

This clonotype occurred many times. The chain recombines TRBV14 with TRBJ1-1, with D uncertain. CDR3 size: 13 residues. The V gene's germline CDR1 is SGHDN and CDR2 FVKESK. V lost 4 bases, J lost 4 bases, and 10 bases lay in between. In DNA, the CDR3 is TGTGCCAGCAGCCCGTACTCTATCACTGAAGCTTTCTTT. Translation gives CASSPYSITEAFF.

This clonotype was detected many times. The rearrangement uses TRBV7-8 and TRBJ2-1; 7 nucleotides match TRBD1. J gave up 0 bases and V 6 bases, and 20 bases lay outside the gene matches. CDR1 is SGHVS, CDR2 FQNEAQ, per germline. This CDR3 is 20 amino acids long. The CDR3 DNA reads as TGTGCCAGCAGATTACGACAGGGCCTTCAATCTTTAAGCTCCTACAATGAGCAGTTCTTC. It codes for CASRLRQGLQSLSSYNEQFF.

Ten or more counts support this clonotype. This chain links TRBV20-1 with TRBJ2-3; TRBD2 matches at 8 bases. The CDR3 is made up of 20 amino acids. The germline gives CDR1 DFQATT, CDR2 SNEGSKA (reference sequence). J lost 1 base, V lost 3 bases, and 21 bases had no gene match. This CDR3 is CSASGTLGSGGRSRTDTQYF. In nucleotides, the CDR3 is TGCAGTGCTAGTGGTACCCTCGGGAGTGGCGGGAGGAGCCGCACAGATACGCAGTATTTT.

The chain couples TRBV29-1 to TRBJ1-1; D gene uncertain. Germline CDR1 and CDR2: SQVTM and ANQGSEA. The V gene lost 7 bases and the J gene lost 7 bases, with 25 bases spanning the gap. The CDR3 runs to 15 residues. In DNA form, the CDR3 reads TGCAGCGCCTCCCTATGGGGTCTAGGGTTGAATGAAGCTTTCTTT. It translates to CSASLWGLGLNEAFF.

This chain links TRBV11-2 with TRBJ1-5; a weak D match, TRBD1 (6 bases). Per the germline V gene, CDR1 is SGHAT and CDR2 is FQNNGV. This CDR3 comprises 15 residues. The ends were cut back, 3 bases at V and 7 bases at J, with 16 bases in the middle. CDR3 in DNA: TGTGCCAGCAGCTTCTCCCACGGGGGGGGCCAGCCCCAGCATTTT. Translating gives CASSFSHGGGQPQHF.

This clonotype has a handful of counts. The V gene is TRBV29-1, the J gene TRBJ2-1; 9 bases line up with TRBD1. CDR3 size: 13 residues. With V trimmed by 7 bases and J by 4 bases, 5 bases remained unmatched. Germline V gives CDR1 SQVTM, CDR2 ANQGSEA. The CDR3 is CSADRGGYNEQFF. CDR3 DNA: TGCAGCGCGGACAGGGGCGGTTACAATGAGCAGTTCTTC.

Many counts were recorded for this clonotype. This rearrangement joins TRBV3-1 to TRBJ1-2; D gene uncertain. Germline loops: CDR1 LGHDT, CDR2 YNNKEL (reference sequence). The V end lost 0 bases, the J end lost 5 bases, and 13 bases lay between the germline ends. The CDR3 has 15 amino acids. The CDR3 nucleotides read TGTGCCAGCAGCCAAGATCGTCGGACTTTTTATGGCTACACCTTC. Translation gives CASSQDRRTFYGYTF.

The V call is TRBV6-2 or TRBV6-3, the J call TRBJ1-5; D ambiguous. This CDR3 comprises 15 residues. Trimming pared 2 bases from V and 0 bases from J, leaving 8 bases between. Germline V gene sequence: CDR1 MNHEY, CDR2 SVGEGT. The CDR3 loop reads CASSYESRSNQPQHF. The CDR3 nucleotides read TGTGCCAGCAGTTACGAGTCGCGTAGCAATCAGCCCCAGCATTTT.

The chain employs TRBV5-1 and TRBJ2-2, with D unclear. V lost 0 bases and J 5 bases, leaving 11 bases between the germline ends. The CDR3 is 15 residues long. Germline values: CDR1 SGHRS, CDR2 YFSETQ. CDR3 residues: CASSLALPTTGELFF. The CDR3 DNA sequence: TGCGCCAGCAGCTTGGCCTTGCCCACAACCGGGGAGCTGTTTTTT.

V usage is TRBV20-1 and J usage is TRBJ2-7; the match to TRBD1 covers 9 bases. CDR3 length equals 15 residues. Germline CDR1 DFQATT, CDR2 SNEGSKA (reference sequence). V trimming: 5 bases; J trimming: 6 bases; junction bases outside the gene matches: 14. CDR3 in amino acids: CSAQSGDRVTGEQYF. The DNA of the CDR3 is TGCAGTGCTCAATCGGGGGACAGGGTTACTGGCGAGCAGTACTTC.